Described below is a single TCR beta chain sequence and its context. Its antigen is not identified. These data originate in a study of response to subunit inactivated influenza vaccine. The CDR3 is 17 residues long. CDR1 is LGHDT and CDR2 is YNNKEL in the germline V gene (reference sequence). Germline trimming cut 3 bases from V and 1 base from J; bases unmatched to any gene: 11. Overall study results and limits: With each seasonal influenza vaccination, the authors suggested, few new T cells are recruited.

TCRdb fed the RT-PCR reads into MiXCR, producing one record per CDR3 protein. Altogether about 520,000 distinct CDR3 sequences are present, about 25% being singletons, with the ten largest covering 1.9%. Sequenced here: CD4+ T cells sorted from PBMCs, sampled roughly 5 days after vaccination. V usage is TRBV3-1 and J usage is TRBJ1-1; 7 bases fit TRBD1. The TCR comes from a man in his forties or fifties who received an inactivated influenza vaccine. CDR3 nucleotide sequence: TGTGCCAGCAGCCACCACACAACGACAGGGAAGAACACTGAAGCTTTCTTT. Its protein is CASSHHTTTGKNTEAFF.